The 22 T cell receptor beta chains given below trace back to one sample, sequenced in a study of cytomegalovirus exposure and HLA in healthy donors (dated 2017 in TCRdb). Preparation of the library involved the immunoSEQ multiplex PCR assay. For the multiplex PCR, a mixture combining 60 forward primers for TCR Vbeta segments and 13 reverse primers for TCR Jbeta segments was used. TCRdb took this table from immuneACCESS and kept in-frame rearrangements with V and J called. Such tables lack part of the clones; where checked against another copy, unresolved V genes explain under half of the gap, and the rest is unexplained. Within this sample are around 72,000 clones, with around three quarters of them counted one time only. Approximately 6.3% of the sample lies in the top ten. Sequenced: PBMCs. These receptors were obtained from a man aged 45-65 years in good health and CMV-seronegative.

The CDR3 DNA follows: TGTGCCAGCAGCAACACAGGGGGTGTAACTGAAGCTTTCTTT. Amino acids: CASSNTGGVTEAFF. The rearrangement links TRBV7-3 to TRBJ1-1; 8 bases map to TRBD1. Germline CDR1 is SGHTA and CDR2 is FQGTGA. The CDR3 is 14 residues long. The ends lost 5 bases at V and 5 bases at J; junction bases unmatched: 7.

The chain is built from TRBV7-6 and TRBJ2-2; D call uncertain. The germline V gene has CDR1 SGHVS and CDR2 FNYEAQ. The CDR3 runs 15 residues. Trimming removed 1 base from V and 7 bases from J, with 13 bases in between. CDR3 DNA: TGTGCCAGCAGCTTAGTTGCTGCGGCGATCGGGGAGCTGTTTTTT. As protein: CASSLVAAAIGELFF.

CDR3 residues: CASSQSGQGNSPLHF. Written as DNA, the CDR3 is TGTGCCAGCAGTCAAAGTGGACAGGGGAATTCACCCCTCCACTTT. The V and J genes are TRBV2 and TRBJ1-6, with 9 bases aligning to TRBD1. Unmatched junction bases numbered 6, after V lost 5 bases and J lost 7 bases. The CDR3 totals 15 residues. The V gene's germline CDR1 is SNHLY and CDR2 FYNNEI.

The CDR3 spells CASTLIGSDNEKLFF. CDR3 bases: TGTGCCAGCACCCTAATTGGCAGCGACAATGAAAAACTGTTTTTT. The rearrangement links TRBV6-6 to TRBJ1-4; D gene ambiguous. Germline V gene sequence: CDR1 MNHNY, CDR2 SVGAGI (reference sequence). V shed 7 bases and J shed 5 bases, with 17 bases lying between them. The CDR3 consists of 15 residues.

The chain uses TRBV12-5 and TRBJ2-1; 9 positions agree with TRBD1. The J segment lost 8 bases and the V segment lost 2 bases, leaving 7 bases of the junction unmatched. The CDR3 has 15 amino acids. Looked up from germline, CDR1 is LGHNT and CDR2 is FRNRAP. The CDR3 is CASGLRDRAIDEQFF. Here the CDR3 DNA reads TGTGCTAGTGGTTTGCGGGACAGGGCAATCGATGAGCAGTTCTTC.

The rearrangement joins TRBV2 to TRBJ2-7; weak D call: TRBD1 (6 bases). CDR3 length: 15 amino acids. Germline V lookup: CDR1 SNHLY, CDR2 FYNNEI. V lost 6 bases and J lost 3, with 18 bases in between. CDR3 coding DNA: TGTGCCAGCAGCCTCGGACAGCCCACCCTCTACGAGCAGTACTTC. Protein sequence: CASSLGQPTLYEQYF.

This clone was counted a few times. Germline and junction disagree at one end, which may indicate a read error. The CDR3 sequence: CASGSRGGESF. The DNA for the CDR3 is TGTGCTAGTGGTTCCCGGGGAGGGGAGTCCTTC. This chain joins TRBV12-5 and TRBJ1-2, with a possible D match to TRBD1 (5 bases). The CDR3 loop spans 11 amino acids. Germline V gene sequence: CDR1 LGHNT, CDR2 FRNRAP.

This clone has a single count. V usage is TRBV9 and J usage is TRBJ1-3; D remains unclear. CDR1 is SGDLS, CDR2 YYNGEE, per germline. The CDR3 sequence is 19 residues long. Trimming shortened V by 0 bases and J by 0 bases, and 19 bases separated the two germline ends. The CDR3, as DNA: TGTGCCAGCAGCGTAGCTACATCAGTTGGGCAGTACTCTGGAAACACCATATATTTT. It yields the protein CASSVATSVGQYSGNTIYF.

This clone showed up just a few times. The V gene is TRBV6-6, the J gene TRBJ2-5, with 9 bases that match TRBD1. V shed 6 bases and J 3 bases; nucleotides not matched to a gene: 11. This CDR3 contains 16 residues. Germline V lookup: CDR1 MNHNY, CDR2 SVGAGI (reference sequence). CDR3 protein: CASRGTGRDTKETQYF. CDR3 DNA sequence: TGTGCCAGCAGGGGGACAGGGAGGGACACAAAAGAGACCCAGTACTTC.

This chain uses TRBV19 with TRBJ1-2; D remains unclear. The germline V gene has CDR1 LNHDA and CDR2 SQIVND (reference sequence). Trimming removed 7 bases at V and 4 bases at J, with 13 bases between. The CDR3 sequence is 13 residues long. The CDR3 DNA sequence: TGTGCCAGTAAAATCGGCGGCATCTATGGCTACACCTTC. This encodes CASKIGGIYGYTF.

In this sample, this clone turned up a few times. This sequence joins TRBV18 and TRBJ2-7; 7 bases match TRBD2. With 4 bases clipped from V and 2 bases from J, the junction kept 5 bases outside the gene matches. The CDR3 covers 14 residues. Germline assignment: CDR1 KGHSH and CDR2 LQKENI. CDR3 residues: CASSLGTTTYEQYF. The CDR3 DNA reads as TGTGCCAGCTCACTTGGGACTACCACCTACGAGCAGTACTTC.

The chain couples TRBV28 to TRBJ1-1, with D perhaps matching TRBD1 (5 bases). Trimming cost V 6 bases and J 0 bases, with 11 bases left between them. Germline CDR1 reads MDHEN; CDR2 reads SYDVKM. The CDR3 is 14 residues long. CDR3 amino acids: CASSSTAMNTEAFF. CDR3 nucleotide sequence: TGTGCCAGCAGCTCGACAGCAATGAACACTGAAGCTTTCTTT.

The rearrangement uses TRBV7-9 and TRBJ1-1; D may be TRBD1 (6 bases). Per germline, CDR1 SEHNR and CDR2 FQNEAQ (reference sequence). Between the trimmed V and J ends, which lost 3 bases and 4 bases, there was a span of 9 bases. This CDR3 has 13 amino acids. The CDR3 region is CASSLGGGTEAFF. Here the CDR3 DNA reads TGTGCCAGCAGCTTGGGAGGGGGCACTGAAGCTTTCTTT.

This sequence joins TRBV30 and TRBJ1-5, with 10 bases identical to TRBD1. The CDR3 runs to 14 residues. J lost 9 bases, V lost 4 bases, and 9 bases had no gene match. Germline CDR1 and CDR2: GTSNPN and SVGIG (reference sequence). This CDR3 reads CAWNSGTGVGPQHF. In DNA, the CDR3 is TGTGCCTGGAACTCCGGGACAGGGGTTGGGCCCCAGCATTTT.

The chain combines TRBV6-1 with TRBJ2-7; the D is unclear. V dropped 3 bases and J dropped 6 bases, with 12 bases sitting between them. Germline V gene data show CDR1 as MNHNS and CDR2 as SASEGT. This CDR3 has 13 amino acids. For the CDR3, the DNA is TGTGCCAGCAGTGAGGTGGTACATTCCGAGCAGTACTTC. Translated: CASSEVVHSEQYF.

The V call is TRBV4-3, the J call TRBJ1-1, with D hard to call. The CDR3 consists of 15 residues. The germline V gene encodes CDR1 LGHNA and CDR2 YSLEER. V lost 4 bases and J 5 bases, leaving 17 bases between the germline ends. CDR3 sequence: CASSPTRTRRTEAFF. Written as DNA, the CDR3 is TGCGCCAGCAGCCCAACTAGGACTAGAAGGACTGAAGCTTTCTTT.

This rearrangement joins TRBV27 to TRBJ2-4; 8 positions match TRBD2. The V and J ends lost 0 bases and 4 bases, in that order; junction bases with no gene match: 5. CDR1 is MNHEY and CDR2 is SMNVEV in the germline V gene (reference sequence). The CDR3 consists of 16 residues. The CDR3 coding sequence is TGTGCCAGCAGTTTATCGAGCGGGGGAGCAAAAAACATTCAGTACTTC. This codes for CASSLSSGGAKNIQYF.

This clone ranks as medium-sized. The chain uses TRBV19 and TRBJ1-5; D is unclear. The CDR3 spans 14 residues. V shed 8 bases and J shed 0 bases, with 11 bases lying between them. Germline V gene sequence: CDR1 LNHDA, CDR2 SQIVND (reference sequence). The CDR3 DNA is TGTGCCAGTTCTAGGGAGAATAGCAATCAGCCCCAGCATTTT. Its translation: CASSRENSNQPQHF.

The chain employs TRBV4-1 and TRBJ2-3, with D possibly matching TRBD2 (5 bases). V lost 1 base, J lost 0 bases, and 14 bases lay in between. Germline CDR1 is MGHRA and CDR2 is YSYEKL. This CDR3 region has 17 residues. In DNA, the CDR3 is TGCGCCAGCAGCCAAGGACCGGCAAGCGGAAGCACAGATACGCAGTATTTT. The encoded protein is CASSQGPASGSTDTQYF.

The chain carries TRBV4-1 and TRBJ2-3, with a weak D call TRBD1 (5 bases). Germline V gene lookup returns CDR1 MGHRA and CDR2 YSYEKL. The germline V and J ends were trimmed by 1 base and 2 bases, with 13 bases remaining between them. CDR3 length equals 16 residues. CDR3 DNA: TGCGCCAGCAGCCAAGTCCAAGGGGTCTCCACAGATACGCAGTATTTT. Translating it yields CASSQVQGVSTDTQYF.

This rearrangement joins TRBV27 to TRBJ1-1; TRBD1 matches at 10 bases. Germline V gene lookup returns CDR1 MNHEY and CDR2 SMNVEV (reference sequence). This CDR3 has 16 amino acids. Germline trimming cut 6 bases from V and 7 bases from J; bases unmatched to any gene: 14. The CDR3 nucleotides are TGTGCCAGCAGCGGTATAGACAGGGGGCTGAGTATTGAAGCTTTCTTT. Translation gives CASSGIDRGLSIEAFF.

The chain has TRBV10-3 and TRBJ1-1, with TRBD1 matching over 8 bases. The CDR3 consists of 15 residues. Germline CDR1 and CDR2: ENHRY and SYGVKD. V trimming: 3 bases; J trimming: 5 bases; junction bases outside the gene matches: 8. The CDR3 protein is CAISDPQGGYTEAFF. In DNA form, the CDR3 reads TGTGCCATCAGTGACCCACAGGGGGGGTATACTGAAGCTTTCTTT.